The 21 T cell receptor beta chains in this list originate from one sample, sequenced in a study of cytomegalovirus exposure and HLA in healthy donors. 60 Vbeta and 13 Jbeta primers were used in PCR. The repertoire was sequenced with immunoSEQ multiplex PCR; TCRdb's copy has only in-frame clones and lacks some. The sample lists fewer than 150,000 clones, 60% to 85% occurring once. The sequencing sample was made of PBMCs. These receptors all stem from a man aged 45-65 years in good health and CMV-seropositive.

The chain has TRBV11-2 and TRBJ2-7; TRBD1 matches 8 bases. V gave up 2 bases and J gave up 5 bases; unmatched junction bases: 8. This CDR3 spans 15 amino acids. The germline V gene encodes CDR1 SGHAT and CDR2 FQNNGV. The CDR3 sequence is CASSLFGQGTDEQYF. CDR3 DNA sequence: TGTGCCAGCAGCTTATTCGGACAGGGTACGGACGAGCAGTACTTC.

This chain links TRBV4-2 with TRBJ2-1; no firm D call. The ends were cut back, 0 bases at V and 10 bases at J, with 10 bases in the middle. The CDR3 totals 13 residues. The V gene's germline CDR1 is LGHNA and CDR2 YNFKEQ. The chain's CDR3 is CASSQDALEEQFF. CDR3 DNA: TGTGCCAGCAGCCAAGATGCGCTGGAGGAGCAGTTCTTC.

The chain uses TRBV5-4 and TRBJ2-3; TRBD1 aligns across 9 bases. The CDR3 is made up of 16 amino acids. The V gene's germline CDR1 is SGHNT and CDR2 YYREEE (reference sequence). Trimming cost V 2 bases and J 2 bases; bases outside gene matches: 6. The chain's CDR3 is CASSFTTGGPTDTQYF. Written as DNA, the CDR3 is TGTGCCAGCAGCTTCACTACAGGGGGCCCCACAGATACGCAGTATTTT.

This chain uses TRBV2 with TRBJ1-1, with 8 positions matching TRBD1. Losses at the gene ends were 2 bases for V and 10 bases for J; bases not matched to a gene: 9. The CDR3 runs to 14 residues. Germline V lookup: CDR1 SNHLY, CDR2 FYNNEI. Written as DNA, the CDR3 is TGTGCCAGCAGTGAATATAAACAGGGGGTCGGAGCTTTCTTT. Translated, it gives CASSEYKQGVGAFF.

The CDR3 protein is CASVSRGTGELFF. The CDR3 region has the DNA TGTGCCAGCGTTTCCAGGGGCACCGGGGAGCTGTTTTTT. The chain carries TRBV6-5 and TRBJ2-2; TRBD1 is a possible D gene (6 bases). V lost 8 bases and J lost 4, with 11 bases in between. This CDR3 has 13 amino acids. Germline values: CDR1 MNHEY, CDR2 SVGAGI.

The chain is built from TRBV2 and TRBJ2-7; 9 nucleotides line up with TRBD1. J was trimmed by 5 bases and V by 6 bases; bases with no gene match: 11. The germline V gene encodes CDR1 SNHLY and CDR2 FYNNEI. This CDR3 comprises 15 residues. For the CDR3, the DNA is TGTGCCAGCAGGAAGGGGACAGGGAAATCCCACGAGCAGTACTTC. Protein sequence: CASRKGTGKSHEQYF.

This chain joins TRBV10-3 and TRBJ2-6; D uncertain. Germline V CDR1 and CDR2: ENHRY, SYGVKD. The V gene lost 3 bases and the J gene lost 4 bases, with 10 bases spanning the gap. This CDR3 contains 15 residues. CDR3 sequence reads: CAISERVAGANVLTF. The CDR3 bases are TGTGCCATCAGTGAACGGGTGGCCGGGGCCAACGTCCTGACTTTC.

The rearrangement links TRBV20-1 to TRBJ2-7, with D tentatively TRBD1 (6 bases). CDR1 and CDR2 from the germline V gene are DFQATT and SNEGSKA (reference sequence). The CDR3 is made up of 11 amino acids. V dropped 6 bases and J dropped 4 bases, with 10 bases sitting between them. CDR3 in DNA: TGCAGTGCAACGCAGGGGTACGAGCAGTACTTC. This gives the protein CSATQGYEQYF.

This clone has a handful of counts. V is TRBV6-1 and J is TRBJ2-5; D might be TRBD1 (5 bases). CDR3 length equals 15 residues. Germline V gene data show CDR1 as MNHNS and CDR2 as SASEGT. V was trimmed by 10 bases and J by 2 bases, leaving 20 bases between them. CDR3 nucleotides: TGTGCCACATCGACCCAATCGACAGCGCAAGAGACCCAGTACTTC. As protein: CATSTQSTAQETQYF.

This sequence joins TRBV6-1 and TRBJ1-1; 10 bases match TRBD1. This CDR3 spans 14 amino acids. The junction had 7 bases not matched to a gene; V was cut back by 6 bases and J by 6 bases. The V gene's germline CDR1 is MNHNS and CDR2 SASEGT. This chain's CDR3 is CASSGDRGLSEAFF. The CDR3 DNA reads TGTGCCAGCAGCGGAGACAGGGGGCTGTCTGAAGCTTTCTTT.

V and J are TRBV14 and TRBJ2-5; D possibly corresponds to TRBD1 (5 bases). The V gene's germline CDR1 is SGHDN and CDR2 FVKESK. The V end lost 0 bases, the J end lost 4 bases, and 9 bases lay between the germline ends. This CDR3 is built from 14 residues. The CDR3: CASSQDRVLETQYF. In nucleotides, the CDR3 is TGTGCCAGCAGCCAAGACAGGGTGTTAGAGACCCAGTACTTC.

This clone occurred once. The gene calls are TRBV2 and TRBJ2-5; 9 bases agree with TRBD2. V trimming: 2 bases; J trimming: 4 bases; junction bases outside the gene matches: 5. The CDR3 is made up of 15 amino acids. Per the germline V gene, CDR1 is SNHLY and CDR2 is FYNNEI. The CDR3 DNA is TGTGCCAGCAGTGAAATGGGTAGCGGGAGAGAGACCCAGTACTTC. Protein: CASSEMGSGRETQYF.

The chain uses TRBV5-1 and TRBJ1-1; TRBD1 agrees at 9 bases. The CDR3 totals 15 residues. With V trimmed by 2 bases and J by 4 bases, 6 bases remained unmatched. In germline, CDR1 is SGHRS, CDR2 YFSETQ. CDR3 nucleotides: TGCGCCAGCAGCTTTCGACAGGGGGGAGGCACTGAAGCTTTCTTT. As protein: CASSFRQGGGTEAFF.

This sequence joins TRBV7-2 and TRBJ1-5; D is unresolved. Germline CDR1 and CDR2: SGHTA and FQGNSA. The CDR3 is 12 residues long. V was shortened by 5 bases and J by 6 bases, with 8 bases between the two germline ends. The CDR3 is CASSPPFQPQHF. The CDR3 DNA follows: TGTGCCAGCAGCCCCCCGTTTCAGCCCCAGCATTTT. The full variable domain, rest sourced from reference TRBV7-2 and TRBJ1-5, is GAGVSQSPSNKVTEKGKDVELRCDPISGHTALYWYRQSLGQGLEFLIYFQGNSAPDKSGLPSDRFSAERTGGSVSTLTIQRTQQEDSAVYLCASSPPFQPQHFGDGTRLSIL.

The chain carries TRBV7-2 and TRBJ1-5; 7 bases line up with TRBD1. This CDR3 contains 14 residues. Losses at the gene ends were 5 bases for V and 6 bases for J; bases not matched to a gene: 7. The germline CDR1 and CDR2 sequences are SGHTA and FQGNSA. CDR3 sequence reads: CASSEDREAQPQHF. The CDR3 nucleotides read TGTGCCAGCAGCGAAGACAGGGAAGCTCAGCCCCAGCATTTT.

This clone was seen a few times. The V gene is TRBV9, the J gene TRBJ2-5; 7 nucleotides align to TRBD2. The V segment lost 6 bases and the J segment 5 bases; nucleotides outside the gene matches: 10. Germline V CDR1 and CDR2: SGDLS, YYNGEE. The CDR3 has 14 residues. CDR3 sequence: CASNKVGGMETQYF. In nucleotides, the CDR3 is TGTGCCAGCAACAAGGTGGGGGGGATGGAGACCCAGTACTTC.

About this clone: Sequence at one end of the junction differs from germline and may be a read error. The rearrangement joins TRBV19 to TRBJ2-5, with D tentatively TRBD2 (5 bases). From germline, CDR1 is LNHDA and CDR2 SQIVND (reference sequence). CDR3 length: 15 amino acids. CDR3 DNA: TGTGCCAGTAGTTTAGAGGACCGTGAGGGAGAGACCCAGTACTTC. Its protein is CASSLEDREGETQYF.

About this clone: One end of the junction does not line up with germline, which may come from a read error. The chain has TRBV7-9 and TRBJ1-6; D is uncertain. This CDR3 region has 11 residues. The germline V gene encodes CDR1 SEHNR and CDR2 FQNEAQ (reference sequence). The CDR3 here is CASSLRGGPSF. CDR3 nucleotides: TGTGCCAGCAGCTTACGGGGTGGTCCGAGTTTT. Complete variable domain (other parts from reference TRBV7-9 and TRBJ1-6): DTGVSQNPRHKITKRGQNVTFRCDPISEHNRLYWYRQTLGQGPEFLTYFQNEAQLEKSRLLSDRFSAERPKGSFSTLEIQRTEQGDSAMYLCASSLRGGPSFGNGTRLTVT.

V and J are TRBV6-1 and TRBJ1-1, with D maybe TRBD1 (5 bases). Germline-derived CDR1 and CDR2 are MNHNS and SASEGT. The CDR3 covers 15 residues. V was pared by 4 bases and J by 7 bases, with 19 bases between. The CDR3 DNA follows: TGTGCCAGCAGTGCGTCGACAGTAGTAACGGGTGAAGCTTTCTTT. Its translation is CASSASTVVTGEAFF.

The genes are TRBV30 and TRBJ1-6, with D unclear. Trimming pared 5 bases from V and 2 bases from J, leaving 10 bases between. Looked up from germline, CDR1 is GTSNPN and CDR2 is SVGIG (reference sequence). The CDR3 totals 14 residues. The CDR3 bases are TGTGCCTGGGATGCGATGGCCTATAATTCACCCCTCCACTTT. This sequence encodes CAWDAMAYNSPLHF.

This chain uses TRBV7-9 with TRBJ2-7; TRBD2 agrees at 9 bases. The CDR3 covers 14 residues. V trimming: 6 bases; J trimming: 2 bases; junction bases outside the gene matches: 5. CDR1 is SEHNR and CDR2 is FQNEAQ in the germline V gene (reference sequence). The CDR3 DNA sequence: TGTGCCAGCAGTTTGACTAGCGGTACCTACGAGCAGTACTTC. Protein sequence: CASSLTSGTYEQYF.